This is a list of T cell receptor beta chains from one sample in a study of blood T cell repertoires in COVID-19. TCRdb keeps only in-frame clones here, not all; method: immunoSEQ multiplex PCR. Seen here are around 120,000 clones, around nine tenths observed once, and the top ten hold roughly 2%. Sequenced sample: peripheral blood. These receptors were collected from a human donor with active COVID-19. The donor label of this sample is uncertain. CDR3s include the opening cysteine and the closing phenylalanine or tryptophan. The order of the fields is V gene, J gene, clone size, D gene, CDR3 DNA, CDR3 protein. D genes are given only for firm matches. Clone size is not always given. Where it is, it says once, few, many or a class for expanded clones.

TRBV24-1	TRBJ2-7	few	NA	TGTGCCACCAGTGGGGGCGGAGCCTACGAGCAGTACTTC	CATSGGGAYEQYF
TRBV9	TRBJ2-7	NA	TRBD2	TGTGCCAGCAGCGTAGGGAGCGGGGGGGCTGGCGAGCAGTACTTC	CASSVGSGGAGEQYF
TRBV3-1/TRBV3-2	TRBJ2-4	once	NA	TGTGCCAGCAGCTATGAGCATGAAAACATTCAGTACTTC	CASSYEHENIQYF
TRBV15	TRBJ1-6	NA	TRBD1	TGTGCCACCAGCAGACAGACAGGGCGGTATTCACCCCTCCACTTT	CATSRQTGRYSPLHF
TRBV27	TRBJ2-4	NA	TRBD1	TGTGCCAGCAGTTTATCCCCGACAGGGGTCAAAAACATTCAGTACTTC	CASSLSPTGVKNIQYF
TRBV4-1	TRBJ1-2	once	NA	TGCGCCAGCAGCCAAGGCCTTACCCAGGATAACTATGGCTACACCTTC	CASSQGLTQDNYGYTF
TRBV4-1	TRBJ2-7	once	TRBD1	TGCGCCAGCAGCCAAGATCAAACAGGGGCTTCCTACGAGCAGTACTTC	CASSQDQTGASYEQYF
TRBV24-1	TRBJ2-3	NA	NA	TGTGCCACCAGCCTGGGACACCACACAGATACGCAGTATTTT	CATSLGHHTDTQYF
TRBV11-2	TRBJ1-2	NA	NA	TGTGCCAGCAGCACACGGACATTAATCGCCCCCTATGGCTACACCTTC	CASSTRTLIAPYGYTF
TRBV3-1/TRBV3-2	TRBJ1-3	NA	TRBD1	TGTGCCAGCAGCGCACTGACAGGGCCCATCTCTGGAAACACCATATATTTT	CASSALTGPISGNTIYF